A single sample is the source of the 20 T cell receptor beta chains below, sequenced in a study of cytomegalovirus exposure and HLA in healthy donors. 60 Vbeta and 13 Jbeta primers were used in PCR. Profiling relied on immunoSEQ multiplex PCR, and the TCRdb table lists in-frame clones only, not all of them. Of 140,000 or so clones listed, over 70% are singletons. Sequencing was performed on PBMCs. All receptors come from a woman in her thirties or forties in good health and CMV-seronegative.

This clone was counted between two and nine times. The chain links TRBV2 to TRBJ1-2; 9 positions match TRBD1. In germline, CDR1 is SNHLY, CDR2 FYNNEI. Losses at the gene ends were 3 bases for V and 4 bases for J; bases not matched to a gene: 3. The CDR3 spans 14 residues. The DNA for the CDR3 is TGTGCCAGCAGTGAGGGACAGGGTCTCTATGGCTACACCTTC. Translating gives CASSEGQGLYGYTF.

The chain joins TRBV7-9 to TRBJ1-3, with D tentatively TRBD1 (6 bases). The CDR3 contains 15 residues. Looked up from germline, CDR1 is SEHNR and CDR2 is FQNEAQ (reference sequence). The germline V and J ends were trimmed by 5 bases and 0 bases, with 11 bases remaining between them. CDR3 protein: CASSRVGHSGNTIYF. The CDR3 nucleotides read TGTGCCAGCAGCCGGGTGGGACACTCTGGAAACACCATATATTTT.

The chain combines TRBV5-1 with TRBJ1-5, with 8 bases matching TRBD1. J was trimmed by 4 bases and V by 0 bases; bases with no gene match: 6. The CDR3 consists of 16 residues. The germline gives CDR1 SGHRS, CDR2 YFSETQ. As DNA, the CDR3 is TGCGCCAGCAGCTTGGTAGGACAGGGATTGAATCAGCCCCAGCATTTT. It yields the protein CASSLVGQGLNQPQHF.

This clone was counted between two and nine times. The V call is TRBV30, the J call TRBJ1-4; TRBD1 aligns across 7 bases. V gave up 4 bases and J gave up 4 bases; unmatched junction bases: 9. From germline, CDR1 is GTSNPN and CDR2 SVGIG (reference sequence). CDR3 size: 15 residues. The CDR3 sequence is CAWIPAGQFNEKLFF. The DNA of the CDR3 is TGTGCCTGGATTCCGGCGGGACAGTTTAATGAAAAACTGTTTTTT.

The chain is built from TRBV28 and TRBJ1-1, with D perhaps matching TRBD1 (5 bases). The V end lost 6 bases, the J end lost 2 bases, and 16 bases lay between the germline ends. The germline V gene has CDR1 MDHEN and CDR2 SYDVKM. The CDR3 is made up of 15 amino acids. The CDR3 region has the DNA TGTGCCAGCAGCTCCCACCTCAGGGTAAACACTGAAGCTTTCTTT. Protein: CASSSHLRVNTEAFF.

This clone was observed a few times. J is TRBJ2-7 and V is TRBV5-6, with D tentatively TRBD2 (5 bases). Germline CDR1 SGHDT, CDR2 YYEEEE. The V end lost 2 bases, the J end lost 3 bases, and 12 bases lay between the germline ends. This CDR3 has 14 amino acids. In DNA form, the CDR3 reads TGTGCCAGCAGCTTAGAGGGCCCTTACTACGAGCAGTACTTC. This sequence encodes CASSLEGPYYEQYF.

The rearrangement joins TRBV28 to TRBJ2-5, with TRBD2 matching over 7 bases. The germline V gene encodes CDR1 MDHEN and CDR2 SYDVKM. The V segment lost 5 bases and the J segment 2 bases; nucleotides outside the gene matches: 8. The CDR3 covers 15 residues. The CDR3 sequence is CASSTATSVQETQYF. CDR3 DNA sequence: TGTGCCAGCAGTACAGCTACTAGCGTACAAGAGACCCAGTACTTC.

This chain connects TRBV4-2 to TRBJ2-1; 9 bases align to TRBD2. Trimming took 0 bases from V and 8 from J; bases not matched to a gene: 8. The germline V gene encodes CDR1 LGHNA and CDR2 YNFKEQ. This CDR3 contains 16 residues. For the CDR3, the DNA is TGTGCCAGCAGCCAAGATGGGGCTAGCGGGATAGATGAGCAGTTCTTC. It is translated as CASSQDGASGIDEQFF.

V usage is TRBV2 and J usage is TRBJ2-7, with 9 bases that match TRBD2. Germline V gene data show CDR1 as SNHLY and CDR2 as FYNNEI. The V gene end was trimmed by 3 bases and the J gene end by 5 bases; junction bases not matched to a gene: 8. This CDR3 region has 15 residues. The DNA of the CDR3 is TGTGCCAGCAGTGATTGGGGTAGCGGGAGTAACGAGCAGTACTTC. This gives the protein CASSDWGSGSNEQYF. The full variable domain, rest sourced from reference TRBV2 and TRBJ2-7, is EPEVTQTPSHQVTQMGQEVILRCVPISNHLYFYWYRQILGQKVEFLVSFYNNEISEKSEIFDDQFSVERPDGSNFTLKIRSTKLEDSAMYFCASSDWGSGSNEQYFGPGTRLTVT.

The CDR3 DNA reads as TGTGCCAGCAGCTTAGCAAGAGCGCAGCTCAGAGAAGCTTTCTTT. It specifies CASSLARAQLREAFF. This chain joins TRBV11-2 and TRBJ1-1; D uncertain. This CDR3 spans 15 amino acids. V was pared by 1 base and J by 8 bases, with 17 bases between. Germline V gene sequence: CDR1 SGHAT, CDR2 FQNNGV.

This CDR3 is CASSHRLQGEQFF. The CDR3 nucleotides read TGTGCCAGCAGCCACCGATTACAGGGTGAGCAGTTCTTC. The rearrangement uses TRBV7-9 and TRBJ2-1; maybe TRBD1 (6 bases). Trimming took 5 bases from V and 9 from J, leaving 14 bases between them. The CDR3 is 13 amino acids. CDR1 is SEHNR and CDR2 is FQNEAQ in the germline V gene (reference sequence).

The table lists this clone with a count of one. The V gene is TRBV11-2, the J gene TRBJ1-2; possible D gene TRBD1, 5 bases. Germline CDR1 and CDR2: SGHAT and FQNNGV. The CDR3 covers 15 residues. Trimming cost V 1 base and J 8 bases, with 17 bases left between them. The CDR3 nucleotides are TGTGCCAGCAGCTTAGGCCCCACTGGGGGAGGGGGCTACACCTTC. Translating it yields CASSLGPTGGGGYTF.

The CDR3 region has the DNA TGTGCCAGCAGCTTGCGGGGGGCTGACGGCGAGCAGTACTTC. Protein product: CASSLRGADGEQYF. This sequence joins TRBV7-9 and TRBJ2-7; 8 bases are shared with TRBD2. The CDR3 is 14 amino acids. CDR1 and CDR2 from the germline V gene are SEHNR and FQNEAQ (reference sequence). Trimming took 3 bases from V and 6 from J; bases not matched to a gene: 7.

The chain recombines TRBV9 with TRBJ2-7; 10 bases match TRBD2. The germline CDR1 and CDR2 sequences are SGDLS and YYNGEE. CDR3 size: 15 residues. The V and J ends lost 0 bases and 12 bases, in that order; junction bases with no gene match: 12. In DNA, the CDR3 is TGTGCCAGCAGCGTAGGGTGGAAAGCGGGAGGGCCTCTGTACTTC. Translating gives CASSVGWKAGGPLYF.

This clone was detected a few times. The V gene is TRBV5-8, the J gene TRBJ1-2; 7 nucleotides match TRBD1. J was trimmed by 0 bases and V by 4 bases; bases with no gene match: 6. Germline V CDR1 and CDR2: SGHTS, YDEGEE. This CDR3 contains 15 residues. CDR3 nucleotide sequence: TGTGCCAGCAGCCTTTGGACAGGAGCTAACTATGGCTACACCTTC. Amino acids: CASSLWTGANYGYTF.

This clone was counted a single time. The rearrangement uses TRBV18 and TRBJ1-2, with 10 bases fitting TRBD1. The CDR3 sequence is 16 residues long. Germline-derived CDR1 and CDR2 are KGHSH and LQKENI. The V and J ends lost 4 bases and 8 bases, in that order; junction bases with no gene match: 13. CDR3 DNA: TGTGCCAGCTCACGACCCCAGGACAGGGGGATGTTCGGCTACACCTTC. Translation: CASSRPQDRGMFGYTF.

This chain uses TRBV10-3 with TRBJ1-1; D might be TRBD1 (5 bases). Trimming removed 5 bases at V and 5 bases at J, with 12 bases between. This CDR3 is built from 13 residues. Germline CDR1 ENHRY, CDR2 SYGVKD. The CDR3 protein is CAISPDMRTEAFF. The CDR3 DNA sequence: TGTGCCATCAGTCCGGACATGCGAACTGAAGCTTTCTTT.

This chain joins TRBV5-1 and TRBJ2-7; 7 bases fit TRBD2. Germline-derived CDR1 and CDR2 are SGHRS and YFSETQ. The CDR3 covers 15 residues. The V gene end was trimmed by 0 bases and the J gene end by 2 bases; junction bases not matched to a gene: 5. The CDR3 spells CASSLGSGEPYEQYF. CDR3 DNA: TGCGCCAGCAGCTTGGGGAGCGGGGAACCCTACGAGCAGTACTTC.

This rearrangement joins TRBV7-9 to TRBJ2-2; D may be TRBD2 (5 bases). The germline V gene has CDR1 SEHNR and CDR2 FQNEAQ (reference sequence). This CDR3 has 15 residues. V dropped 7 bases and J dropped 7 bases, with 19 bases sitting between them. Here the CDR3 DNA reads TGTGCCAGCAACACCCGGCGTGGGGAGAGCGGGGAGCTGTTTTTT. It translates to CASNTRRGESGELFF.

The V and J genes are TRBV11-3 and TRBJ2-5, with a weak D call TRBD2 (5 bases). Germline CDR1 reads SGHNT; CDR2 reads YENEEA. V was cut by 5 bases and J by 4 bases, with 11 bases left in between. The CDR3 is 13 residues long. The CDR3 loop reads CASSALAGETQYF. CDR3 in DNA: TGTGCCAGCAGCGCTCTAGCCGGAGAGACCCAGTACTTC.